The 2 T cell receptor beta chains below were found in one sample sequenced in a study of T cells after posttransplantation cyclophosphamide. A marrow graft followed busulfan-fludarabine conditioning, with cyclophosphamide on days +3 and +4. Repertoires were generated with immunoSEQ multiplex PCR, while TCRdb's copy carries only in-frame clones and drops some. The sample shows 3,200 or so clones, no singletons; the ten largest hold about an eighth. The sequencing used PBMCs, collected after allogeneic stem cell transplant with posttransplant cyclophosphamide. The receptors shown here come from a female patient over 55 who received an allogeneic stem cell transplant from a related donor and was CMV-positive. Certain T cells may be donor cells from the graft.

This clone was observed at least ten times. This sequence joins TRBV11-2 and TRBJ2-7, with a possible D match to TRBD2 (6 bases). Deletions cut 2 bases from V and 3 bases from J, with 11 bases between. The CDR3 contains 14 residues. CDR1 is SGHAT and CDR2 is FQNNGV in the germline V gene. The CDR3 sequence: CASSLNRLVYEQYF. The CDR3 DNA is TGTGCCAGCAGCTTAAATCGACTAGTCTACGAGCAGTACTTC. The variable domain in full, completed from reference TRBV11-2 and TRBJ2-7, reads EAGVAQSPRYKIIEKRQSVAFWCNPISGHATLYWYQQILGQGPKLLIQFQNNGVVDDSQLPKDRFSAERLKGVDSTLKIQPAKLEDSAVYLCASSLNRLVYEQYFGPGTRLTVT.

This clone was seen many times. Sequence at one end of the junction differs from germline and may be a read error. The CDR3 here is CAIRVAGEGDTDPQYF. CDR3 nucleotides: TGTGCCATCAGGGTAGCGGGCGAAGGAGACACAGATCCGCAGTATTTT. The gene calls are TRBV10-3 and TRBJ2-3; TRBD2 aligns across 7 bases. The V gene's germline CDR1 is ENHRY and CDR2 SYGVKD. CDR3 size: 16 residues.